This T cell receptor beta chain was profiled in a study of shared clonotypes between healthy human individuals. Study conclusions and caveats: The donor pool, a small one, limited the genetic and exposure-history diversity represented. Sampling involved blood alone; tissue repertoires likely differ.

A note on this clone: The target antigen is unknown.

Each cell subset's genomic DNA was divided evenly among several immunoSEQ plates. This table comes from immunoSEQ multiplex PCR, and its TCRdb copy is limited to in-frame clones, with some not included. The table records roughly 1,000,000 clones, roughly 74% of them present only once. The sample was memory CD4+ T cells from PBMCs. Subset noted: CD45RA-negative fraction. The source of this sequence is a man in his late teens or twenties in good health. Some clones in this sample may be carry-over from other donors' samples.

CDR3 sequence reads: CASRASYTQYF. CDR3 nucleotide sequence: TGTGCCAGCAGGGCCAGTTACACCCAGTACTTC. This rearrangement joins TRBV11-2 to TRBJ2-5; D remains ambiguous. Looked up from germline, CDR1 is SGHAT and CDR2 is FQNNGV. The V end was cut by 6 bases, the J end by 8 bases, with 10 bases between. The CDR3 sequence is 11 residues long.